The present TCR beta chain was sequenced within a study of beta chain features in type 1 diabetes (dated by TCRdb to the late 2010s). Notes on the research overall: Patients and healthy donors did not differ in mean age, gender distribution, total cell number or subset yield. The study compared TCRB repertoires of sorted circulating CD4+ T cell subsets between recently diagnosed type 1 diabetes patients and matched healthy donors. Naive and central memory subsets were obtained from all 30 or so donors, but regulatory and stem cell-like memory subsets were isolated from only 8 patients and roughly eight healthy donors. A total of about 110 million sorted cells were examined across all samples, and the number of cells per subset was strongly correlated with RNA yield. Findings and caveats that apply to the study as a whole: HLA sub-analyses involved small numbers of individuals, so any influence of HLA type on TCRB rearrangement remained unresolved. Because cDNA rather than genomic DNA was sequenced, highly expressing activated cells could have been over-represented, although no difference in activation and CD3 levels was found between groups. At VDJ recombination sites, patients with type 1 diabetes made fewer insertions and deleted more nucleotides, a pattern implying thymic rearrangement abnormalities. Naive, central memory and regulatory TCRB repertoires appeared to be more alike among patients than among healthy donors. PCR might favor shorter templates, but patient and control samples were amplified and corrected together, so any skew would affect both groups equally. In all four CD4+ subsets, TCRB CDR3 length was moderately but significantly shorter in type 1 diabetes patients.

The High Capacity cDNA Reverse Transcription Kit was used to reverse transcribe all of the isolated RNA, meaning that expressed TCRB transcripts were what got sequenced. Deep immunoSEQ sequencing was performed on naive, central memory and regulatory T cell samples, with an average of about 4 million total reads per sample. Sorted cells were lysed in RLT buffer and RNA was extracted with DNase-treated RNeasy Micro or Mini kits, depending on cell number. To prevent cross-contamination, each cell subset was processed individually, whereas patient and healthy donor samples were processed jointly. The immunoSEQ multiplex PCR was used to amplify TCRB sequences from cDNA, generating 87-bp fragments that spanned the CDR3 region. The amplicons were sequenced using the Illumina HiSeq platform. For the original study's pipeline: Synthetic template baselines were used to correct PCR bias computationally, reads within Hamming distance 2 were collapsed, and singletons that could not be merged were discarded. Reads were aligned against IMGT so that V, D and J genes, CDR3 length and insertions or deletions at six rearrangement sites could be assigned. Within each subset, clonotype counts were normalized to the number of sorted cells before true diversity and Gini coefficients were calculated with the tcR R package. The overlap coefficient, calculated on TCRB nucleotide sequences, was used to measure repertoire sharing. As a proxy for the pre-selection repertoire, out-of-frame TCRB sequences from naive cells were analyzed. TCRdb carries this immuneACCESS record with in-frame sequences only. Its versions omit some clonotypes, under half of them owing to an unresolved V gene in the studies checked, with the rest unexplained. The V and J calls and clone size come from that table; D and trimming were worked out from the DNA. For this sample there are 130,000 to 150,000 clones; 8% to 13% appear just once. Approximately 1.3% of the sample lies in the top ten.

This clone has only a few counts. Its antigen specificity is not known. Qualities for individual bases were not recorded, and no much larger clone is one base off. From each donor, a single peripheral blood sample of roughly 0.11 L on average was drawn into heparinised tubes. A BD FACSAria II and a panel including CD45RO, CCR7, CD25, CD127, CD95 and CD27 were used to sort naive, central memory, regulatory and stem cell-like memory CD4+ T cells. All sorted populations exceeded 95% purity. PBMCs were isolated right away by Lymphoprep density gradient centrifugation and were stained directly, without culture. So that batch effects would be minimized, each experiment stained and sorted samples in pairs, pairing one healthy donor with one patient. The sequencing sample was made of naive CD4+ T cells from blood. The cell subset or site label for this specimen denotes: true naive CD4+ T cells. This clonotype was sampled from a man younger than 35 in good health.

CDR3 region: CASSRSGGGGGPDTQYF. The bases are TGTGCCAGCAGCCGAAGTGGTGGCGGGGGAGGGCCAGATACGCAGTATTTT. Recombination linked TRBV7-2 to TRBJ2-3; 7 middle bases align to TRBD2. Unmatched junction bases come to 15, with V trimmed by 5 bases and J by 4 bases. The germline V gene encodes CDR1 SGHTA and CDR2 FQGNSA. Spanning cysteine to phenylalanine, the CDR3 consists of 17 amino acids. The kept DNA is CDR3 alone, 51 bases in frame from the first base.